This T cell receptor beta chain was sequenced during a study of regulatory T cells in long-lasting Graves disease. Time point in this sample: persistent/refractory GD, antithyroid drugs over 5 years with positive TRAb. PBMCs were the source of the RNA used for TCR sequencing. In building TCR beta libraries, iRepertoire HTBI primers were used together with Arm-PCR of CDR3 regions. One entry per CDR3 protein results from TCRdb running MiXCR on the multiplex PCR reads. The sample includes about 460,000 distinct CDR3 sequences, approximately 22% of them seen just once. The receptor was derived from a female donor with Graves disease. The source was peripheral blood mononuclear cells (PBMCs), collected when the disease was refractory, from a patient treated with antithyroid drugs.

CDR3 protein: CASSWGLDSNQPQHF. CDR3 DNA sequence: TGCGCCAGCAGCTGGGGTCTAGATAGCAATCAGCCCCAGCATTTT. J is TRBJ1-5 and V is TRBV4-1, with D unresolved. V was pared by 5 bases and J by 0 bases, with 11 bases between. The CDR3 length is 15 residues. The germline V gene has CDR1 MGHRA and CDR2 YSYEKL.